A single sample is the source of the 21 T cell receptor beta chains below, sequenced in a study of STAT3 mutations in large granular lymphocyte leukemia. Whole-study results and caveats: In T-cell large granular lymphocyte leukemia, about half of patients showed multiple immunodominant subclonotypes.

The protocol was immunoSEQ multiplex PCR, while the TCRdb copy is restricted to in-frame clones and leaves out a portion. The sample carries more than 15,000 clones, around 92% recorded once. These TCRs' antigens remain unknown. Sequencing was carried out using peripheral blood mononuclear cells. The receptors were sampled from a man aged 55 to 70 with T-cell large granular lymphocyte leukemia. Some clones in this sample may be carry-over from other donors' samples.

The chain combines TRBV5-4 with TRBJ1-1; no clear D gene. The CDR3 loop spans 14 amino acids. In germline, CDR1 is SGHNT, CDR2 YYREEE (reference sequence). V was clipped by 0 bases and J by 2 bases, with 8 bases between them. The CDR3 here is CASSLAFPNTEAFF. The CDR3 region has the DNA TGTGCCAGCAGCTTGGCCTTCCCAAACACTGAAGCTTTCTTT. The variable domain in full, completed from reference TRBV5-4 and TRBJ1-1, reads ETGVTQSPTHLIKTRGQQVTLRCSSQSGHNTVSWYQQALGQGPQFIFQYYREEENGRGNFPPRFSGLQFPNYSSELNVNALELDDSALYLCASSLAFPNTEAFFGQGTRLTVV.

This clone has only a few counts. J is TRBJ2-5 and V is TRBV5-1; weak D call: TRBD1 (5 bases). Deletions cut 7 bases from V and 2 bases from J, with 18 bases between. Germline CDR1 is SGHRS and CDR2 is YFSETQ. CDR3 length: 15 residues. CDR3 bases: TGCGCCAGCTACCAGAGCAGGGTGGAACAAGAGACCCAGTACTTC. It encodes CASYQSRVEQETQYF.

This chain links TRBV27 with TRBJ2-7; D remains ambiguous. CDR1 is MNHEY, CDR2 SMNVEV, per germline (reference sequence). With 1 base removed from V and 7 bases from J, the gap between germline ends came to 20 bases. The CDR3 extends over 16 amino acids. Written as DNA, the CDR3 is TGTGCCAGCAGTTTATTTGGGCACCAACCTGTGCGGGAGCAGTACTTC. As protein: CASSLFGHQPVREQYF.

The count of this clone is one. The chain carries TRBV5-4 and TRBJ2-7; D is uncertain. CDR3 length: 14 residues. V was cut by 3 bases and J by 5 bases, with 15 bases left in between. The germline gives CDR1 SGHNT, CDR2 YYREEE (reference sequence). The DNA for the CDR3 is TGTGCCAGCAGCTCACCGGACCGAAGTCACGAGCAGTACTTC. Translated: CASSSPDRSHEQYF.

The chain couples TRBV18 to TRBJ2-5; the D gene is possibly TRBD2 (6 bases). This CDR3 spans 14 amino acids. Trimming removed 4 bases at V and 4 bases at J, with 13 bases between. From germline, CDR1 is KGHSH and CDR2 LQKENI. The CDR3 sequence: CASSRSGVGETQYF. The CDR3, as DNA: TGTGCCAGCTCACGTAGCGGAGTCGGAGAGACCCAGTACTTC.

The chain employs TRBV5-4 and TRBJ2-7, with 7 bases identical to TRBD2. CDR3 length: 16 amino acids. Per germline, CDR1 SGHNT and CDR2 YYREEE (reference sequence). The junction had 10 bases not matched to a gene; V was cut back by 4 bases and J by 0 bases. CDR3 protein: CASSLGGAGRSYEQYF. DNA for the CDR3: TGTGCCAGCAGCCTCGGGGGAGCGGGACGCTCCTACGAGCAGTACTTC.

Here the CDR3 DNA reads TGTGCCATCAGGGACACCTTTCGGGGAGATACGCAGTATTTT. Protein: CAIRDTFRGDTQYF. The chain carries TRBV10-3 and TRBJ2-3; D assignment may be TRBD1 or TRBD2 (5 bases each). The germline V gene encodes CDR1 ENHRY and CDR2 SYGVKD. CDR3 size: 14 residues. The ends were cut back, 6 bases at V and 5 bases at J, with 15 bases in the middle.

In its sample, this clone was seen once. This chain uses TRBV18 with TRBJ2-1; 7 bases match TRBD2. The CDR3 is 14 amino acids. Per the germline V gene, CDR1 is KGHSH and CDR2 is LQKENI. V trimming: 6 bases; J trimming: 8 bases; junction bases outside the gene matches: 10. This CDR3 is CASSRGGSLDEQFF. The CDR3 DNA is TGTGCCAGCTCTCGGGGCGGGAGCCTAGATGAGCAGTTCTTC.

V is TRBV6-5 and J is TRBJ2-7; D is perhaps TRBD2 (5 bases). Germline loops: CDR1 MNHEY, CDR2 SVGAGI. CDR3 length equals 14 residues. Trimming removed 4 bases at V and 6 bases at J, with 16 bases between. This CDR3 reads CASSSPGVYREQYF. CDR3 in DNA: TGTGCCAGCAGTTCCCCCGGGGTTTACCGCGAGCAGTACTTC.

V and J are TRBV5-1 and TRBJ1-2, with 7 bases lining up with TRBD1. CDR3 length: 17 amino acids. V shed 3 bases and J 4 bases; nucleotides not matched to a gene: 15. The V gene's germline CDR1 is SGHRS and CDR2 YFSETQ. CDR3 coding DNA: TGCGCCAGCAGCTCCGGGACAGAAGCTCCCGGGGTCTATGGCTACACCTTC. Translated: CASSSGTEAPGVYGYTF.

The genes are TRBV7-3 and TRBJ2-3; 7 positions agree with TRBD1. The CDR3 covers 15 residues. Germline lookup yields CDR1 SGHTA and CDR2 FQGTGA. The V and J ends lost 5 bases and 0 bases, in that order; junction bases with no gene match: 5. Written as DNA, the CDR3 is TGTGCCAGCAGCCAGGGGACAGTTAGCACAGATACGCAGTATTTT. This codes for CASSQGTVSTDTQYF.

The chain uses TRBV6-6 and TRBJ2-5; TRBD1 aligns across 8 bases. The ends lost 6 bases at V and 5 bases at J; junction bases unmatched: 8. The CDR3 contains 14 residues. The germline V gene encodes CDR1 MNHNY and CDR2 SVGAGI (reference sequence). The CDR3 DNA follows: TGTGCCAGCAGGCGGCAGGGGGCTCGGGAGACCCAGTACTTC. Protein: CASRRQGARETQYF.

The DNA of the CDR3 is TGTGCCAGCAGTTTACAGAGCAATCAGCCCCAGCATTTT. Translated, it gives CASSLQSNQPQHF. This chain uses TRBV28 with TRBJ1-5; D not certain. The CDR3 totals 13 residues. V lost 2 bases and J lost 1, with 3 bases in between. The germline V gene encodes CDR1 MDHEN and CDR2 SYDVKM.

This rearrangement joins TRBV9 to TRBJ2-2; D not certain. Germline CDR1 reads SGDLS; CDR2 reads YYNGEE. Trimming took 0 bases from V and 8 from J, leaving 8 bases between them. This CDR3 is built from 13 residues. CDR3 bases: TGTGCCAGCAGCGTAGCTAGAGAGGGGGAGCTGTTTTTT. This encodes CASSVAREGELFF.

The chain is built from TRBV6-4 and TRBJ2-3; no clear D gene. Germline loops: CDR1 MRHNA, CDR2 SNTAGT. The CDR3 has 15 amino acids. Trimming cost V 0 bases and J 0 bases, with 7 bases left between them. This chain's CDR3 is CASSDSGLSTDTQYF. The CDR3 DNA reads TGTGCCAGCAGTGACTCGGGTCTTAGCACAGATACGCAGTATTTT.

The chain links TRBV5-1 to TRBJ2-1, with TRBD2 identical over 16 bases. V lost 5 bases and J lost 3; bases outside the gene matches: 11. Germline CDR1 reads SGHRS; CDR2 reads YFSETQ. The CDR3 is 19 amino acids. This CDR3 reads CASSFSGTSGRALYNEQFF. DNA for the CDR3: TGCGCCAGCAGTTTCTCCGGGACTAGCGGGAGGGCCCTCTACAATGAGCAGTTCTTC.

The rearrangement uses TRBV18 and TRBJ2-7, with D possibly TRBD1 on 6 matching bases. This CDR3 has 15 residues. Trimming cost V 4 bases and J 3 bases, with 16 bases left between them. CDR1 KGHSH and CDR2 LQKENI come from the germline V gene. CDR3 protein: CASSRTVSEDYEQYF. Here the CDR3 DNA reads TGTGCCAGCTCACGGACAGTTAGCGAGGACTACGAGCAGTACTTC.

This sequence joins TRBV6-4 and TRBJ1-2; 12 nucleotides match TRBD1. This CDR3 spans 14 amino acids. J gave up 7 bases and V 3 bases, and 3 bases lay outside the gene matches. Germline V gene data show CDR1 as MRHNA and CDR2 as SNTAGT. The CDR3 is CASSEGQGATGYTF. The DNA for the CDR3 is TGTGCCAGCAGTGAGGGACAGGGGGCGACTGGCTACACCTTC.

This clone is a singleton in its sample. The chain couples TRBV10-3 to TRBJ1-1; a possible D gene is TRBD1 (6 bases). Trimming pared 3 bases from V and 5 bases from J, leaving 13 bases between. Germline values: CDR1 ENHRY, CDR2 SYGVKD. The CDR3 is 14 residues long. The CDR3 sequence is CAISDQGRETEAFF. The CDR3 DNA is TGTGCCATCAGTGATCAGGGGAGGGAGACTGAAGCTTTCTTT.

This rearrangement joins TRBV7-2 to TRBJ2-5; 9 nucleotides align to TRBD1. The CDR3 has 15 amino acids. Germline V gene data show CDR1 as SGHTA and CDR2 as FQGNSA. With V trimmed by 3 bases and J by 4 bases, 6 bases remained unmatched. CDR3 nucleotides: TGTGCCAGCAGCTTGGGGACAGGGATTGGAGAGACCCAGTACTTC. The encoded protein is CASSLGTGIGETQYF.

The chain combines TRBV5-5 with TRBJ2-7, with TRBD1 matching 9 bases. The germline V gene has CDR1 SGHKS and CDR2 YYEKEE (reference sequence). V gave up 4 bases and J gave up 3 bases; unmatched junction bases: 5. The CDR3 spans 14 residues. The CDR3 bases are TGTGCCAGCAGCCCGCCGGGACAGGGCTACGAGCAGTACTTC. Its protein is CASSPPGQGYEQYF.